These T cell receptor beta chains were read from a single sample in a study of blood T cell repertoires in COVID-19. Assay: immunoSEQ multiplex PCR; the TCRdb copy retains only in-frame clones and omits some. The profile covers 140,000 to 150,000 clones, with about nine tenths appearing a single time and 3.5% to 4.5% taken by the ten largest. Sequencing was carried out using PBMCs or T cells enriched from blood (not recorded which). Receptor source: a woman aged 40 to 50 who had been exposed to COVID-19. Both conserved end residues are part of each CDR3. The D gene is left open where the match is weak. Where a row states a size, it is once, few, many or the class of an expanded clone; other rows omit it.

CDR3nt: TGTGCCACATCGGGACTAGCGCGAGATACGCAGTATTTT
CDR3aa: CATSGLARDTQYF
d_gene: TRBD2
v_gene: TRBV15
j_gene: TRBJ2-3
abundance: .

CDR3nt: TGTGCCAGTACGGGCAGGGGTTCAACTAATGAAAAACTGTTTTTT
CDR3aa: CASTGRGSTNEKLFF
d_gene: .
v_gene: TRBV19
j_gene: TRBJ1-4
abundance: .

CDR3nt: TGTGCCGTCGCGTTCCTAGCGGGAGGGGGTAATGAGCAGTTCTTC
CDR3aa: CAVAFLAGGGNEQFF
d_gene: TRBD2
v_gene: TRBV10-3
j_gene: TRBJ2-1
abundance: .

CDR3nt: TGCACCAGCAGCCAAGGGGGGGGGTTAGCTAACTATGGCTACACCTTC
CDR3aa: CTSSQGGGLANYGYTF
d_gene: .
v_gene: TRBV1
j_gene: TRBJ1-2
abundance: .

CDR3nt: TGTGCCAGCAGTCCCTCTCGACAGGGGGCTGTTCTTGAAGCTTTCTTT
CDR3aa: CASSPSRQGAVLEAFF
d_gene: TRBD1
v_gene: TRBV28
j_gene: TRBJ1-1
abundance: .

CDR3nt: TGTGCCAGCATCAGGGGGCAGGGAAACACCATATATTTT
CDR3aa: CASIRGQGNTIYF
d_gene: TRBD1
v_gene: TRBV12-3/TRBV12-4
j_gene: TRBJ1-3
abundance: .

CDR3nt: TGTGCCAGCAGTTCCCGACAGTTCTCTGGAAACACCATATATTTT
CDR3aa: CASSSRQFSGNTIYF
d_gene: .
v_gene: TRBV28
j_gene: TRBJ1-3
abundance: .

CDR3nt: TGTGCCAGCAGCCTTGGATCTGGGAGAGATGAGCAGTTCTTC
CDR3aa: CASSLGSGRDEQFF
d_gene: .
v_gene: TRBV5-5
j_gene: TRBJ2-1
abundance: .

CDR3nt: TGTGCCAGCAGTGAAGGGACAGGGAACTCCTACGAGCAGTACTTC
CDR3aa: CASSEGTGNSYEQYF
d_gene: TRBD1
v_gene: TRBV2
j_gene: TRBJ2-7
abundance: once

CDR3nt: TGTGCCAGCAGCCAAACTAATTCCTACGAGCAGTACTTC
CDR3aa: CASSQTNSYEQYF
d_gene: .
v_gene: TRBV3-1/TRBV3-2
j_gene: TRBJ2-7
abundance: once

CDR3nt: TGTGCCAGTAGTATGATTAGGGGGCAGGGTGAAGCTTTCTTT
CDR3aa: CASSMIRGQGEAFF
d_gene: TRBD1
v_gene: TRBV19
j_gene: TRBJ1-1
abundance: .

CDR3nt: TGTGCCACCAGCAGAGTAGGGGCTAACACTGAAGCTTTCTTT
CDR3aa: CATSRVGANTEAFF
d_gene: .
v_gene: TRBV15
j_gene: TRBJ1-1
abundance: once

CDR3nt: TGCAGCGTTGAAGACTATGGGGGGGCTCGGGGCTACACCTTC
CDR3aa: CSVEDYGGARGYTF
d_gene: .
v_gene: TRBV29-1
j_gene: TRBJ1-2
abundance: few

CDR3nt: TGTGCCAGCAGCCTCTCCCAGTACGAGCAGTACTTC
CDR3aa: CASSLSQYEQYF
d_gene: .
v_gene: TRBV7-9
j_gene: TRBJ2-7
abundance: .

CDR3nt: TGTGCCAGCAGCCTGGGCCGAGGCAGCTCAGGGCAGCCCCAGCATTTT
CDR3aa: CASSLGRGSSGQPQHF
d_gene: .
v_gene: TRBV3-1/TRBV3-2
j_gene: TRBJ1-5
abundance: .

CDR3nt: TGTGCCAGCAGCGCTCTCACAGGGGGGGGCCTCTCTGAGACCCAGTACTTC
CDR3aa: CASSALTGGGLSETQYF
d_gene: .
v_gene: TRBV9
j_gene: TRBJ2-5
abundance: .

CDR3nt: TGTGCCAGCAGCCCACAGGGGGGGTTATACGAGCAGTACTTC
CDR3aa: CASSPQGGLYEQYF
d_gene: .
v_gene: TRBV7-9
j_gene: TRBJ2-7
abundance: .